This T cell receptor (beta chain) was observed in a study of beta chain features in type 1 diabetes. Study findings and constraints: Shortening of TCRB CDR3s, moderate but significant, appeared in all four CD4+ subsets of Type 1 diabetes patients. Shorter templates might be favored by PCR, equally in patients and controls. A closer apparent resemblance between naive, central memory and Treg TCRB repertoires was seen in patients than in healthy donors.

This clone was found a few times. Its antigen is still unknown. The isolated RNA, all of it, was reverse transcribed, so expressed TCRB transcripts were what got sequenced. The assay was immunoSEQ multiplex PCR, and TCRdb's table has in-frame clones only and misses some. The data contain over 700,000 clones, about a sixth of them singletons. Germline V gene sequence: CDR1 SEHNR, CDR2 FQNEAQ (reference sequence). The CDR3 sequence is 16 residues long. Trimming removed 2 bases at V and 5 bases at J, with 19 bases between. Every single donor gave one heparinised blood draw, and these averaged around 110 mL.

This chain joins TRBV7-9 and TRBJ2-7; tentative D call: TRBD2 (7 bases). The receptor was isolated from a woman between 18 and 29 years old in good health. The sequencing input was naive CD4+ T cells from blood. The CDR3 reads CASSLFGGGSMDEQYF. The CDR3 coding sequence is TGTGCCAGCAGCTTATTTGGGGGCGGGAGTATGGACGAGCAGTACTTC.